This T cell receptor (beta chain) originates from a study of cytomegalovirus exposure and HLA in healthy donors. Overall study: Clustering assigned 70% to 90% of the approximately 400 genotyped donors to the Caucasian-associated ancestry cluster.

The PCR used 60 Vbeta and 13 Jbeta primers. Clones were sequenced by immunoSEQ multiplex PCR, and TCRdb holds only the in-frame ones, with some missing. This sample has approximately 110,000 clones, with approximately 72% found just once. This clone has more than one count but fewer than ten. Its antigen is as yet unknown. Points from the study as a whole: Researchers reported in a later analysis that a missense DCLRE1C variant was tied to TCR beta V- and J-gene trimming. Immune exposure information comprised only CMV serostatus. Earlier analysis found most TCR beta V segments productive about 90% or about 30% of the time.

The receptor's source is a woman aged 40 to 50 in good health and CMV-seropositive. Sequencing was done on a sample of PBMCs.

The CDR3 DNA is TGTGCCAGCAGCCCCGCCGGGACAGGGGTAGGTCAGCCCCAGCATTTT. Translation gives CASSPAGTGVGQPQHF. This chain links TRBV27 with TRBJ1-5; 10 bases are shared with TRBD1. V dropped 6 bases and J dropped 6; count of bases not matched to a gene: 11. The germline V gene encodes CDR1 MNHEY and CDR2 SMNVEV (reference sequence). The CDR3 is made up of 16 amino acids.